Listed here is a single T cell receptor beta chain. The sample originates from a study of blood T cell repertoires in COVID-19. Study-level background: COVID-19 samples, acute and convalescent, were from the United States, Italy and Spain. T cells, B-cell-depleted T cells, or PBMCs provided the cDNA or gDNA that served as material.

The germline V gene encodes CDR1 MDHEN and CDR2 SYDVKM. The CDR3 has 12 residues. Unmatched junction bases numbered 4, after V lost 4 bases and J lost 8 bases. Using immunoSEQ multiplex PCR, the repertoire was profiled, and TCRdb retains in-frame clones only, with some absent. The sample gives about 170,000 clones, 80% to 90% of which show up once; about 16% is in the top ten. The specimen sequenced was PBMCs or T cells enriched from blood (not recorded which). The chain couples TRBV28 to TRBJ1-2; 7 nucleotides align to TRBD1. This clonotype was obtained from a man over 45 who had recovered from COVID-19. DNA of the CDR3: TGTGCCAGCAGTTCCCGACAGGGAGGCTACACCTTC. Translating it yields CASSSRQGGYTF.